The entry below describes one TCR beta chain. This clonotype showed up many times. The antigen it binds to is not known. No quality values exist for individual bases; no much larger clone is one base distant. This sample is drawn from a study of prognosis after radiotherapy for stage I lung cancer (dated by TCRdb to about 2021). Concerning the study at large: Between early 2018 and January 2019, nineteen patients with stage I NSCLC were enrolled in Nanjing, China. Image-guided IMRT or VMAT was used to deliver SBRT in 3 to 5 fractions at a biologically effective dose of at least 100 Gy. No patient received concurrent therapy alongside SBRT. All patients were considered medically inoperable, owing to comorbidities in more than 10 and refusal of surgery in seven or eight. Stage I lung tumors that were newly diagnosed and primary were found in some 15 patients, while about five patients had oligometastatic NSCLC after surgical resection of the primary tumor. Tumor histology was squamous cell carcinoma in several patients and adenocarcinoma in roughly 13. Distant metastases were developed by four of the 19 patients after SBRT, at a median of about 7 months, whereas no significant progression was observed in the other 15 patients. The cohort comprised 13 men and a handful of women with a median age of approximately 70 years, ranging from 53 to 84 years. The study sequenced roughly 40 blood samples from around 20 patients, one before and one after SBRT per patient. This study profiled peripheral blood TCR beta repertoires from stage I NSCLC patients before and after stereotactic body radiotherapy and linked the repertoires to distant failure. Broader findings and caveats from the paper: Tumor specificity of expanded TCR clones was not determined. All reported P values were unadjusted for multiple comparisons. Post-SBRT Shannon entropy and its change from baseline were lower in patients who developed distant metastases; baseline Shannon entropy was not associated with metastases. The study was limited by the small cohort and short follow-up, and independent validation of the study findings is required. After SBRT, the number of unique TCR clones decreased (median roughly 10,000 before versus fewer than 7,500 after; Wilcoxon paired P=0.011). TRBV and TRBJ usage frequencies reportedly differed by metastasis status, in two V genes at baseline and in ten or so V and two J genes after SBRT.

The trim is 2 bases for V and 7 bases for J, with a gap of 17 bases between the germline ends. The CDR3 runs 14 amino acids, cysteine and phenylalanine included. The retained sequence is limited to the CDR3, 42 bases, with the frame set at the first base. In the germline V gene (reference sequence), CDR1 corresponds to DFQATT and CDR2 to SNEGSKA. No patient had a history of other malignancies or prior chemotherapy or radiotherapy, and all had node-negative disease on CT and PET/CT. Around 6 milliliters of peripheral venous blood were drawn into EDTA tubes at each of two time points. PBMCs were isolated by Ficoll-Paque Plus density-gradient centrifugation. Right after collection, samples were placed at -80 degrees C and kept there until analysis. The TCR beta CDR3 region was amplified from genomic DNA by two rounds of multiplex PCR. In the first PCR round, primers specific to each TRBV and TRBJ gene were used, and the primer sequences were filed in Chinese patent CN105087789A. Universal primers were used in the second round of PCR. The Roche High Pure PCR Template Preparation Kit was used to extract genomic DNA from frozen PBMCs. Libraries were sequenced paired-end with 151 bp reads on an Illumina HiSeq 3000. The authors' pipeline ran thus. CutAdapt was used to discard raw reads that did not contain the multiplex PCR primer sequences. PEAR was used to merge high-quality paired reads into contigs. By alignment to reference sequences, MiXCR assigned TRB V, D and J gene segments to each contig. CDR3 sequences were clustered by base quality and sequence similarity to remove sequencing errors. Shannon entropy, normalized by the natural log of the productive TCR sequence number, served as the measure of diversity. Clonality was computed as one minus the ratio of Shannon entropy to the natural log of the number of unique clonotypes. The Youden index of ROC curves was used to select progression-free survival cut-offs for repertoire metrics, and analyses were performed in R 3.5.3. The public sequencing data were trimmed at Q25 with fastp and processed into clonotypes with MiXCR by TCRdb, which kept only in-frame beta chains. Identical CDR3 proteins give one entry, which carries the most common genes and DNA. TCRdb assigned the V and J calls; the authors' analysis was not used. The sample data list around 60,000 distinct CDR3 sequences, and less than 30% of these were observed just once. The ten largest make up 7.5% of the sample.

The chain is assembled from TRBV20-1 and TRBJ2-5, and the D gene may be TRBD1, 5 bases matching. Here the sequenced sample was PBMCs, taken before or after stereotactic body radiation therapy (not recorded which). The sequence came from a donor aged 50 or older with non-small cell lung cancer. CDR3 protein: CSARPLGRRGTQYF. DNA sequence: TGCAGTGCTAGACCCCTGGGTAGAAGGGGGACCCAGTACTTC.